This record covers a single TCR beta chain. Germline trimming cut 0 bases from V and 5 bases from J; bases unmatched to any gene: 3. CDR3 length: 14 amino acids. Looked up from germline, CDR1 is SGHRS and CDR2 is YFSETQ. Sequencing used immunoSEQ multiplex PCR; TCRdb keeps in-frame clones, though not all of them. The sample has roughly 100,000 clones, about nine tenths seen once; the top ten hold over 15%. This sample stems from a study of blood T cell repertoires in COVID-19. The sequence derives from a woman older than 75 in a cohort sampled during active COVID-19. This chain joins TRBV5-1 and TRBJ1-1; 8 bases map to TRBD1. The specimen was peripheral blood. Written as DNA, the CDR3 is TGCGCCAGCAGCTTGGACAGGGGGAGGACTGAAGCTTTCTTT. Its protein is CASSLDRGRTEAFF.